This TCR beta chain originates from a study of blood T cell repertoires in COVID-19. Profiled with immunoSEQ multiplex PCR; TCRdb holds only in-frame clones, not every one. The table lists about 110,000 clones, around 89% of them singletons. Germline CDR1 and CDR2: ENHRY and SYGVKD. V dropped 10 bases and J dropped 10; count of bases not matched to a gene: 6. The CDR3 length is 11 residues. The V gene is TRBV10-3, the J gene TRBJ2-1, with TRBD2 matching over 8 bases. Sample: peripheral blood. The sequence was obtained from a woman aged 45-60 years with acute or convalescent COVID-19. The CDR3 coding sequence is TGTGCCACCAAGCGGGAGATCGAGCAGTTCTTC. It specifies CATKREIEQFF.